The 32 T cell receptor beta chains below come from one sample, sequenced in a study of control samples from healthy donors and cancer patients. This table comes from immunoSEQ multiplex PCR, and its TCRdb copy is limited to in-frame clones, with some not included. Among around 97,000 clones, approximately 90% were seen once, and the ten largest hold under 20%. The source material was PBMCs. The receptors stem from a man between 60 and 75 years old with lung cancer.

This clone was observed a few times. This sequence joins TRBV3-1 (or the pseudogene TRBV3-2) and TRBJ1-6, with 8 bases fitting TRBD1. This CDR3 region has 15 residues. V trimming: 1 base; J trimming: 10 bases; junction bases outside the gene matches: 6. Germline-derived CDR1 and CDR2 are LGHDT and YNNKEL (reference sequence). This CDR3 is CASSQVQGEDSPLHF. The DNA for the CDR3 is TGTGCCAGCAGCCAAGTACAGGGGGAAGACTCACCCCTCCACTTT.

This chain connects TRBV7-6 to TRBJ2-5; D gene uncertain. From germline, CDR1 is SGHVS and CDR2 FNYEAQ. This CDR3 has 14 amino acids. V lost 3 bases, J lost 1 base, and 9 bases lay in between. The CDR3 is CASSFSTGQETQYF. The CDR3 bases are TGTGCCAGCAGCTTCTCGACGGGCCAAGAGACCCAGTACTTC.

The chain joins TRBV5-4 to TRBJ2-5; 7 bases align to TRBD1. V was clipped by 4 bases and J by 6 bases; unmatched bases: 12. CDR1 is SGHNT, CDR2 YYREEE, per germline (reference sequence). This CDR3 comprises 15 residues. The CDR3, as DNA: TGTGCCAGCAGCGACAGGGTTTCAAACACTCAGACCCAGTACTTC. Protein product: CASSDRVSNTQTQYF. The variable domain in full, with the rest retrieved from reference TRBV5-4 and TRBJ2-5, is ETGVTQSPTHLIKTRGQQVTLRCSSQSGHNTVSWYQQALGQGPQFIFQYYREEENGRGNFPPRFSGLQFPNYSSELNVNALELDDSALYLCASSDRVSNTQTQYFGPGTRLLVL.

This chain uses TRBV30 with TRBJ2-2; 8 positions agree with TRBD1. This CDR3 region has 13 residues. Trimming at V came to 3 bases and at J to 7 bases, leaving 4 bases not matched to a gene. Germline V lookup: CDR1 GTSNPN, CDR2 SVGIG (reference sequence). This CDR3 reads CAWSRGRIGELFF. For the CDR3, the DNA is TGTGCCTGGAGCAGGGGGCGCATCGGGGAGCTGTTTTTT.

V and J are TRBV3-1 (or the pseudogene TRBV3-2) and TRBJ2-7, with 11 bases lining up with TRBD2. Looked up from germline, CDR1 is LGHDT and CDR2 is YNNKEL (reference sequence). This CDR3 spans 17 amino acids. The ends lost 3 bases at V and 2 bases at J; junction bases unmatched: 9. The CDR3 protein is CASSHGSGLAATYEQYV. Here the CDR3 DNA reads TGTGCCAGCAGCCACGGTTCGGGACTAGCGGCCACCTACGAGCAGTACGTC.

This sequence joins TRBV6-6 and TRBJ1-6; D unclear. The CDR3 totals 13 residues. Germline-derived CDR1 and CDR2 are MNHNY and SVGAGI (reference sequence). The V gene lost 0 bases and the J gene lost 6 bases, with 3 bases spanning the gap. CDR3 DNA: TGTGCCAGCAGTTACTCGAGTAATTCACCCCTCCACTTT. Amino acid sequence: CASSYSSNSPLHF.

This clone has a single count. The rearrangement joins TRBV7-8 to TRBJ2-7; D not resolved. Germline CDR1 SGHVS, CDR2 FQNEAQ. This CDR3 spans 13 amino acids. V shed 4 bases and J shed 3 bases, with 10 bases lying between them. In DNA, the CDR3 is TGTGCCAGCAGCTGGACGGAAGACTACGAGCAGTACGTC. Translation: CASSWTEDYEQYV.

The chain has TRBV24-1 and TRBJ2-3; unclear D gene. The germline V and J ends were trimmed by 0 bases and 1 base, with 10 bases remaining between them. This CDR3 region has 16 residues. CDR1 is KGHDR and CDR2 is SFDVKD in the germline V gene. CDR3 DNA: TGTGCCACCAGTGATTTGTCGGCAGCCCGCACAGATACGCAGTATTTT. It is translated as CATSDLSAARTDTQYF.

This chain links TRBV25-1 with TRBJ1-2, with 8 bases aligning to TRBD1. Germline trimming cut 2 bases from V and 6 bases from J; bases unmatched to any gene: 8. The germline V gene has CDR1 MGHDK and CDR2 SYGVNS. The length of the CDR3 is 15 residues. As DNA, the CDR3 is TGTGCCAGCAGTGAACCCATCGACAGGGGTGATGGCTACACCTTC. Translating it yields CASSEPIDRGDGYTF.

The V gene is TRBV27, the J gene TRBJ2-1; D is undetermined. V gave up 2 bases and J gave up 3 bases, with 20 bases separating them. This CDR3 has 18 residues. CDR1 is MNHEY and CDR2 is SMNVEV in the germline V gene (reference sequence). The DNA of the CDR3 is TGTGCCAGCAGTTTAAGTTTGCGGCGCGGCCCACACTACAATGAGCAGTTCTTC. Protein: CASSLSLRRGPHYNEQFF.

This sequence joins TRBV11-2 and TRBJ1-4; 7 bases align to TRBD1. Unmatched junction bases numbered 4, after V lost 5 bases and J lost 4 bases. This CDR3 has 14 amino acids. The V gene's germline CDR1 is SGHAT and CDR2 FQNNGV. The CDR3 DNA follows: TGTGCCAGCAGCGTCGACAGGGTTAATGAAAAACTGTTTTTT. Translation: CASSVDRVNEKLFF.

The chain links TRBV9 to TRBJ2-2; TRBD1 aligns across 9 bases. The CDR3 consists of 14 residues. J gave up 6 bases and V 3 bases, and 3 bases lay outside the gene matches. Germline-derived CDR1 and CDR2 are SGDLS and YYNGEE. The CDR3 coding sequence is TGTGCCAGCAGCGCGACAGGGGGGTCCGGGGAGCTGTTTTTT. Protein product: CASSATGGSGELFF.

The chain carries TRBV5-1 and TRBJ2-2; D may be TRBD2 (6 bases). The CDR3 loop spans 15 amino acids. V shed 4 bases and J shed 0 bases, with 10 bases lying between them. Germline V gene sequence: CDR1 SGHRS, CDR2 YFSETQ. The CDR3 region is CASSQAGPNTGELFF. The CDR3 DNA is TGCGCCAGCAGCCAAGCGGGTCCGAACACCGGGGAGCTGTTTTTT.

CDR3 loop: CASSFRGVGQFF. Written as DNA, the CDR3 is TGTGCCAGCAGCTTTCGTGGGGTAGGGCAGTTCTTC. J is TRBJ2-1 and V is TRBV11-2, with D unresolved. This CDR3 has 12 amino acids. The V end lost 3 bases, the J end lost 12 bases, and 12 bases lay between the germline ends. Germline V gene sequence: CDR1 SGHAT, CDR2 FQNNGV.

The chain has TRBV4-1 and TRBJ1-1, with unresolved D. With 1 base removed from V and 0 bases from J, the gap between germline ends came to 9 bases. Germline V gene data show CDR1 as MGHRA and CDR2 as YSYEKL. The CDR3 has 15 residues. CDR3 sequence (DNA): TGCGCCAGCAGCCAAGGAACATCAGTGAACACTGAAGCTTTCTTT. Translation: CASSQGTSVNTEAFF.

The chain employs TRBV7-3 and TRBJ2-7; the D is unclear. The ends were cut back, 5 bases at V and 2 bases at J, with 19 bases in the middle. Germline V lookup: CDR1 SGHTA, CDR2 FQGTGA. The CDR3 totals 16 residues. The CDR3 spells CASSRFRRNITYEQYV. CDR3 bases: TGTGCCAGCAGCCGTTTCCGGCGGAATATAACCTACGAGCAGTACGTC.

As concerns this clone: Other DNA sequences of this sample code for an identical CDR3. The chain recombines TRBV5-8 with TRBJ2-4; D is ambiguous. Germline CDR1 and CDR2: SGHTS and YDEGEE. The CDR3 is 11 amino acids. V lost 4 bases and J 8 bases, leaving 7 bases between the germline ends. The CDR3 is CASSPLDIQYF. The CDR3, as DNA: TGTGCCAGCAGCCCCTTAGACATTCAGTACTTC.

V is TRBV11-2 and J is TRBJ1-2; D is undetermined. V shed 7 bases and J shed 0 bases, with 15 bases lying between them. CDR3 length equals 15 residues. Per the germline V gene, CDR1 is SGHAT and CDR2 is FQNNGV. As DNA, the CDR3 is TGTGCCAGCAAAGACCAGACGGCAACTAACTATGGCTACACCTTC. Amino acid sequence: CASKDQTATNYGYTF. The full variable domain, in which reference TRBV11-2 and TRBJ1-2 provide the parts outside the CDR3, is EAGVAQSPRYKIIEKRQSVAFWCNPISGHATLYWYQQILGQGPKLLIQFQNNGVVDDSQLPKDRFSAERLKGVDSTLKIQPAKLEDSAVYLCASKDQTATNYGYTFGSGTRLTVV.

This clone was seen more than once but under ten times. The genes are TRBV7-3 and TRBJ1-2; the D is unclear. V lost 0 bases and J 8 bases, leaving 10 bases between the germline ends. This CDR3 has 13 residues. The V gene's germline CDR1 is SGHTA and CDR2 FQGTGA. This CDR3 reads CASSLTEEDGYTF. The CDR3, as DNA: TGTGCCAGCAGCTTAACTGAGGAGGACGGCTACACCTTC.

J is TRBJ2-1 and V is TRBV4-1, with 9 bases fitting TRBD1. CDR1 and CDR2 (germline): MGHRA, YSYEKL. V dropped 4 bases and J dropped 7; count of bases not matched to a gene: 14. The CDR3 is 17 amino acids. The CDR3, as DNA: TGCGCCAGCAGCCCTCAAAGGGTAGGACAGGGGTGGAATGAGCAGTTCTTC. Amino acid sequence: CASSPQRVGQGWNEQFF.

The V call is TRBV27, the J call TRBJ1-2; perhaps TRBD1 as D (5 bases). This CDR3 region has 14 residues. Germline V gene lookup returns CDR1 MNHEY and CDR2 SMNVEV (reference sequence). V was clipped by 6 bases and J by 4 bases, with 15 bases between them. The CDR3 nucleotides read TGTGCCAGCAGACCAGGGACGGAGAGCTATGGCTACACCTTC. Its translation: CASRPGTESYGYTF.

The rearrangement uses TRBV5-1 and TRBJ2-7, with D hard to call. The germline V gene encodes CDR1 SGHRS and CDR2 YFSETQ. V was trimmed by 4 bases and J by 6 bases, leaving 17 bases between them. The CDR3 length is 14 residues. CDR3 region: CASSATGHASEQYV. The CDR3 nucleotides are TGCGCCAGCAGCGCGACCGGGCACGCTAGCGAGCAGTACGTC.

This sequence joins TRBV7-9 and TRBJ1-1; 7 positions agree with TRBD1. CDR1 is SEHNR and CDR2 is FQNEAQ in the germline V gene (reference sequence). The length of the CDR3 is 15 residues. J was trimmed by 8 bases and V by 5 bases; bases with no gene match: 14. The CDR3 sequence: CASSLQSGQASEAFF. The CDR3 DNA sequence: TGTGCCAGCAGCCTTCAAAGCGGACAGGCCTCCGAAGCTTTCTTT.

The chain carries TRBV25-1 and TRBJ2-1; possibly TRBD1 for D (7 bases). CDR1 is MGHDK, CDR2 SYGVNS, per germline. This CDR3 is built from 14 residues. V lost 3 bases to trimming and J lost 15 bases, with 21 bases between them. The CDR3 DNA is TGTGCCAGCAGTGACCCCTTCGGCCAGGGGGGTCTGTTCTTC. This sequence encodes CASSDPFGQGGLFF. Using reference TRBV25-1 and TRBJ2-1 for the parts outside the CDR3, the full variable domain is EADIYQTPRYLVIGTGKKITLECSQTMGHDKMYWYQQDPGMELHLIHYSYGVNSTEKGDLSSESTVSRIRTEHFPLTLESARPSHTSQYLCASSDPFGQGGLFFGPGTRLTVL.

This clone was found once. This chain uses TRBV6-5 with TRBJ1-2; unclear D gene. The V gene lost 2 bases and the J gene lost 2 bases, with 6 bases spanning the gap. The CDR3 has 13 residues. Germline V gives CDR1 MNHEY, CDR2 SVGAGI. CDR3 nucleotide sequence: TGTGCCAGCAGTTACGAAGTCAACTATGGCTACACCTTC. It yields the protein CASSYEVNYGYTF.

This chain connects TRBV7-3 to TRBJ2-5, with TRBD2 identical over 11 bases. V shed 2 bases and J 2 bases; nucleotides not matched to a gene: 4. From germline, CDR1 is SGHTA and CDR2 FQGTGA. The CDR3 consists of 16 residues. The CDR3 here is CASSLGTSGGQETQYF. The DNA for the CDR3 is TGTGCCAGCAGCTTAGGTACTAGCGGGGGTCAAGAGACCCAGTACTTC.

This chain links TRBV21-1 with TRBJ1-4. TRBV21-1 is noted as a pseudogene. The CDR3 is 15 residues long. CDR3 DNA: TGTGCCAGCAGTTTAAGAGACCGCTACAATGAAAAACTGTTTTTT. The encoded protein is CASSLRDRYNEKLFF.

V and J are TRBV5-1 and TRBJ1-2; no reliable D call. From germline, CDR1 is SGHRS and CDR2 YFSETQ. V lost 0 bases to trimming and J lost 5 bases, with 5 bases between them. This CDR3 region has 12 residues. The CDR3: CASSLAVYGYTF. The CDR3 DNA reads TGCGCCAGCAGCTTGGCTGTGTATGGCTACACCTTC.

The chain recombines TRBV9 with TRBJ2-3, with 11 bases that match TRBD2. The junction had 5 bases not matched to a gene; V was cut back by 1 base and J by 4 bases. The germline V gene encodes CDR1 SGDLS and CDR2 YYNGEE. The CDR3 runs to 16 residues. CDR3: CASSVPASGGPDTQYF. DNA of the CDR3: TGTGCCAGCAGCGTACCCGCTAGCGGGGGGCCAGATACGCAGTATTTT.

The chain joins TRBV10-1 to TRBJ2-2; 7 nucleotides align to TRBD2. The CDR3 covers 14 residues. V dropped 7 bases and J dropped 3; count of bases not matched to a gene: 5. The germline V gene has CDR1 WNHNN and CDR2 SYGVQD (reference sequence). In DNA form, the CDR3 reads TGCGCCAGCACAGCACGGGAGGACACCGGGGAGCTGTTTTTT. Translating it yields CASTAREDTGELFF.

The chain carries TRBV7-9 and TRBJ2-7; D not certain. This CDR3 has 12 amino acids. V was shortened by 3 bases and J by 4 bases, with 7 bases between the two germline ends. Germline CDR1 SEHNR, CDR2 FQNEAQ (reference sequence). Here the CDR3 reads CASSFGEYEQYV. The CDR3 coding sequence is TGTGCCAGCAGCTTCGGCGAATACGAGCAGTACGTC.

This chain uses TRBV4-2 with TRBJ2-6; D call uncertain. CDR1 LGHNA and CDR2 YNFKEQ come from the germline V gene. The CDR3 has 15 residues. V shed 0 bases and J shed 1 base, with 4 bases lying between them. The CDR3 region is CASSQDRSGANVLTF. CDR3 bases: TGTGCCAGCAGCCAAGATAGGTCTGGGGCCAACGTCCTGACTTTC.